These 19 T cell receptor beta chains were all obtained from the same sample, sequenced in a study of vaccination effects on CD4 cells after COVID-19. Assay used: immunoSEQ multiplex PCR; TCRdb lists only in-frame clones, some missing. Of about 66,000 clones listed, under 85% are singletons. After expansion with viral peptide pools in the ViraFEST assay, antigen-specific CD4+ T cells were sequenced. The culture ran for approximately nine days before CD4+ T cells were isolated. All study participants received two doses of BNT162b2 or mRNA-1273 vaccine. These TCRs are of unknown antigen specificity. The input for sequencing was CD4+ T cells from PBMCs cultured with HCoV-OC43 spike peptides, taken after COVID-19 vaccination. Subset indicated: HCoV-OC43 spike overlapping peptide pool stimulation. The source of these receptors is a human donor who received a COVID-19 vaccine.

The gene calls are TRBV10-1 and TRBJ2-7; 8 nucleotides agree with TRBD1. The CDR3 consists of 13 residues. Trimming at V came to 6 bases and at J to 5 bases, leaving 6 bases not matched to a gene. Germline loops: CDR1 WNHNN, CDR2 SYGVQD (reference sequence). Written as DNA, the CDR3 is TGCGCCAGCAGAGCGACAGGGGACAACGAGCAGTACGTC. This translates into CASRATGDNEQYV.

The chain recombines TRBV2 with TRBJ1-5, with 8 bases identical to TRBD1. The CDR3 has 14 residues. The germline V gene has CDR1 SNHLY and CDR2 FYNNEI. V lost 4 bases to trimming and J lost 3 bases; unmatched junction nucleotides: 2. The CDR3 here is CASSGQGSNQPQHF. CDR3 sequence (DNA): TGTGCCAGCAGTGGACAGGGGTCCAATCAGCCCCAGCATTTT. Full variable domain (outside the CDR3, taken from reference TRBV2 and TRBJ1-5): EPEVTQTPSHQVTQMGQEVILRCVPISNHLYFYWYRQILGQKVEFLVSFYNNEISEKSEIFDDQFSVERPDGSNFTLKIRSTKLEDSAMYFCASSGQGSNQPQHFGDGTRLSIL.

The rearrangement uses TRBV7-3 and TRBJ2-1; TRBD1 aligns across 7 bases. J lost 7 bases, V lost 4 bases, and 13 bases had no gene match. This CDR3 spans 16 amino acids. Germline CDR1 is SGHTA and CDR2 is FQGTGA. CDR3 in amino acids: CASSSTGTAIRNEQFF. The CDR3 DNA reads TGTGCCAGCAGCTCCACCGGGACAGCAATTCGTAATGAGCAGTTCTTC.

This clone was observed once. CDR3: CASSLPRGTGSSGANVLTF. The CDR3 DNA sequence: TGTGCCAGCAGCTTGCCGCGTGGGACAGGGTCTTCTGGGGCCAACGTCCTGACTTTC. The chain joins TRBV7-2 to TRBJ2-6; 9 bases map to TRBD1. The length of the CDR3 is 19 residues. The V and J ends lost 3 bases and 1 base, in that order; junction bases with no gene match: 10. Germline CDR1 and CDR2: SGHTA and FQGNSA.

The genes are TRBV7-2 and TRBJ2-7; a weak D match, TRBD2 (6 bases). CDR3 size: 15 residues. Deletions cut 1 base from V and 0 bases from J, with 10 bases between. Germline values: CDR1 SGHTA, CDR2 FQGNSA. The DNA for the CDR3 is TGTGCCAGCAGCTTAGATGGAGGGGACTCCTACGAGCAGTACGTC. This codes for CASSLDGGDSYEQYV.

The V call is TRBV21-1, the J call TRBJ2-1. TRBV21-1 is designated a pseudogene. CDR3 length: 15 residues. The CDR3 is CASSKVGGRNNEQFF. The CDR3 coding sequence is TGTGCCAGCAGCAAGGTGGGGGGCCGGAACAATGAGCAGTTCTTC.

V gene TRBV9 combines with J gene TRBJ1-2; TRBD1 matches 9 bases. Per germline, CDR1 SGDLS and CDR2 YYNGEE. This CDR3 spans 17 amino acids. The V and J ends lost 1 base and 5 bases, in that order; junction bases with no gene match: 12. The CDR3 nucleotides read TGTGCCAGCAGCGTAAATTTAAGACAGGGGGACCTATATGGCTACACCTTC. Its translation is CASSVNLRQGDLYGYTF.

The chain uses TRBV5-1 and TRBJ2-3, with 13 bases identical to TRBD2. V gave up 0 bases and J gave up 1 base; unmatched junction bases: 8. This CDR3 contains 19 residues. Germline values: CDR1 SGHRS, CDR2 YFSETQ. CDR3 bases: TGCGCCAGCAGCTTGGTTTTACTAGCGGGGGGGCAGGGCACAGATACGCAGTATTTT. Protein sequence: CASSLVLLAGGQGTDTQYF.

This clone was counted a few times. The V gene is TRBV14, the J gene TRBJ2-2, with D perhaps matching TRBD1 (6 bases). Germline V gene lookup returns CDR1 SGHDN and CDR2 FVKESK. V lost 6 bases, J lost 5 bases, and 19 bases lay in between. The CDR3 is made up of 16 amino acids. CDR3 sequence (DNA): TGTGCCAGCAGTCGGAACCGGGACACCTCGACCGGGGAGCTGTTTTTT. Protein sequence: CASSRNRDTSTGELFF.

V gene TRBV2 combines with J gene TRBJ1-3; no clear D. The length of the CDR3 is 14 residues. Per the germline V gene, CDR1 is SNHLY and CDR2 is FYNNEI. Deletions cut 7 bases from V and 2 bases from J, with 12 bases between. The CDR3 loop reads CASKGRTPGNTIYF. DNA for the CDR3: TGTGCCAGCAAAGGGAGGACGCCTGGAAACACCATATATTTT. The variable domain in full, with the rest retrieved from reference TRBV2 and TRBJ1-3, is EPEVTQTPSHQVTQMGQEVILRCVPISNHLYFYWYRQILGQKVEFLVSFYNNEISEKSEIFDDQFSVERPDGSNFTLKIRSTKLEDSAMYFCASKGRTPGNTIYFGEGSWLTVV.

This clone was recorded a few times. The CDR3 sequence is CASSPPGGRREKLFF. The CDR3 coding sequence is TGTGCCAGTAGTCCTCCAGGGGGCAGAAGGGAAAAACTGTTTTTT. This chain joins TRBV19 and TRBJ1-4, with 8 bases fitting TRBD1. The V and J ends lost 5 bases and 8 bases, in that order; junction bases with no gene match: 10. From germline, CDR1 is LNHDA and CDR2 SQIVND (reference sequence). CDR3 length: 15 amino acids.

V gene TRBV18 combines with J gene TRBJ1-6; D is unresolved. The CDR3 length is 13 residues. Germline CDR1 and CDR2: KGHSH and LQKENI. V lost 5 bases and J 6 bases, leaving 8 bases between the germline ends. In DNA, the CDR3 is TGTGCCAGCTCAAGGGAGCCTAATTCACCCCTCCACTTT. Protein product: CASSREPNSPLHF.

The chain combines TRBV7-8 with TRBJ2-7; no definite D call. The CDR3 totals 15 residues. From germline, CDR1 is SGHVS and CDR2 FQNEAQ. Between the trimmed V and J ends, which lost 5 bases and 0 bases, there was a span of 14 bases. CDR3 in amino acids: CASSLNSDSSYEQYV. The CDR3 DNA reads as TGTGCCAGCAGCCTAAACAGTGATAGCTCCTACGAGCAGTACGTC.

V and J are TRBV6-6 and TRBJ1-1; D remains unclear. CDR1 and CDR2 (germline): MNHNY, SVGAGI (reference sequence). The CDR3 spans 13 residues. V lost 6 bases, J lost 10 bases, and 18 bases lay in between. The CDR3 region has the DNA TGTGCCAGCAGCTTGATGGGGAGGACCGGAGCTTTCTTT. Translation: CASSLMGRTGAFF.

Turning to this clone: The junction and the germline gene differ at one end; a read error may be behind it. In DNA form, the CDR3 reads TGTGCCAGCAGTCCTCAACAGGTGAATGGGCAGTTCTTC. It yields the protein CASSPQQVNGQFF. V usage is TRBV12-3 or TRBV12-4 and J usage is TRBJ2-1; D is perhaps TRBD1 (5 bases). CDR3 length equals 13 residues.

The rearrangement uses TRBV5-8 and TRBJ1-5; TRBD1 agrees at 8 bases. The CDR3 spans 16 residues. J was trimmed by 4 bases and V by 3 bases; bases with no gene match: 9. The germline CDR1 and CDR2 sequences are SGHTS and YDEGEE. For the CDR3, the DNA is TGTGCCAGCAGCTCGGACAGGGTCATTCAGAATCAGCCCCAGCATTTT. Its protein product is CASSSDRVIQNQPQHF.

This chain joins TRBV2 and TRBJ1-1, with D perhaps matching TRBD1 (6 bases). With 7 bases removed from V and 2 bases from J, the gap between germline ends came to 17 bases. The CDR3 spans 15 residues. The germline gives CDR1 SNHLY, CDR2 FYNNEI. The DNA for the CDR3 is TGTGCCAGCAACAGCCCTCGGGGGCCCAACACTGAAGCTTTCTTT. Its protein is CASNSPRGPNTEAFF.

The sample holds one count of this clone. The rearrangement uses TRBV6-4 and TRBJ1-2; 9 nucleotides agree with TRBD1. The germline V gene has CDR1 MRHNA and CDR2 SNTAGT. CDR3 size: 14 residues. V trimming: 4 bases; J trimming: 7 bases; junction bases outside the gene matches: 7. CDR3: CASSASGQGGGYTF. The CDR3, as DNA: TGTGCCAGCAGTGCGTCGGGACAGGGTGGTGGCTACACCTTC.

The chain recombines TRBV7-9 with TRBJ2-5; maybe TRBD2 (5 bases). Germline CDR1 is SEHNR and CDR2 is FQNEAQ (reference sequence). The CDR3 totals 15 residues. The ends were cut back, 3 bases at V and 1 base at J, with 12 bases in the middle. CDR3 protein: CASSFPGSTQETQYF. The CDR3, as DNA: TGTGCCAGCAGCTTTCCGGGGTCTACCCAAGAGACCCAGTACTTC.